This TCR beta chain is drawn from a study of T-cell reconstitution after alpha-beta-depleted transplantation in children. Overall study findings and caveats: Reportedly, alpha-beta T cells present about two months post-transplant originated from several hundred expanded clones of graft origin. The study traced high day-60 TCRbeta diversity in some patients to surviving recipient T cells and thymic progenitors.

V was clipped by 6 bases and J by 7 bases; unmatched bases: 14. Germline V lookup: CDR1 SNHLY, CDR2 FYNNEI. The CDR3 totals 16 residues. In the case of this clonotype: Its antigen is still unknown.

The authors prepared the TCRbeta library with unique molecular identifiers. MiXCR, run by TCRdb on the PCR reads, gives a single entry per CDR3 protein. The repertoire includes a few hundred thousand distinct CDR3 sequences, 25% to 30% of them detected once, and 36% sits in the top ten. Sequenced material: PBMCs, taken before TCRalphabeta/CD19-depleted stem cell transplant. The chain recombines TRBV2 with TRBJ2-1; 8 bases are a match to TRBD2. The clonotype originates from a boy in the first two years of life with Wiskott-Aldrich syndrome, due to receive a stem cell transplant. CDR3 loop: CASSTSGTSRFNEQFF. As DNA, the CDR3 is TGTGCCAGCAGCACCTCCGGGACTAGTAGATTTAATGAGCAGTTCTTC.